This entry lists 30 T cell receptor beta chains sequenced from one sample in a study of beta chain features in type 1 diabetes. The entirety of the isolated RNA underwent reverse transcription, so expressed TCRB transcripts were sequenced. The assay was immunoSEQ multiplex PCR, and TCRdb's table has in-frame clones only and misses some. The sample shows a few hundred thousand clones, around 10% of them seen only once. Sample: naive CD4+ T cells from blood. The receptors derive from a woman in her late teens or twenties in good health.

This chain uses TRBV30 with TRBJ2-1; possible D gene TRBD2, 6 bases. The CDR3 totals 15 residues. Deletions cut 4 bases from V and 5 bases from J, with 18 bases between. From germline, CDR1 is GTSNPN and CDR2 SVGIG (reference sequence). The CDR3 nucleotides are TGTGCCTGGACCCCCCGTAGCGGTTTCGACAATGAGCAGTTCTTC. Translated: CAWTPRSGFDNEQFF.

This chain connects TRBV30 to TRBJ2-1; possible D gene TRBD2, 6 bases. The V end was cut by 2 bases, the J end by 0 bases, with 11 bases between. The CDR3 length is 15 residues. Germline V gene sequence: CDR1 GTSNPN, CDR2 SVGIG (reference sequence). DNA of the CDR3: TGTGCCTGGAGTTTTAGCGGAGGCTCCTACAATGAGCAGTTCTTC. Translating gives CAWSFSGGSYNEQFF.

The chain recombines TRBV5-4 with TRBJ2-5; 12 nucleotides agree with TRBD2. The length of the CDR3 is 14 residues. J was trimmed by 5 bases and V by 4 bases; bases with no gene match: 3. The germline V gene has CDR1 SGHNT and CDR2 YYREEE (reference sequence). The CDR3 sequence is CASSPLAGGETQYF. As DNA, the CDR3 is TGTGCCAGCAGCCCTCTAGCGGGAGGGGAGACCCAGTACTTC.

V and J are TRBV13 and TRBJ2-1; D is unresolved. Germline loops: CDR1 PRHDT, CDR2 FYEKMQ (reference sequence). V lost 1 base to trimming and J lost 10 bases, with 5 bases between them. This CDR3 is built from 11 residues. In nucleotides, the CDR3 is TGTGCCAGCAGCTTAGAACAAGAGCAGTTCTTC. Amino acids: CASSLEQEQFF.

This clone was picked up a small number of times. The rearrangement uses TRBV10-3 and TRBJ1-1; the D gene is possibly TRBD1 (6 bases). The CDR3 runs to 14 residues. The V end was cut by 7 bases, the J end by 5 bases, with 17 bases between. Germline loops: CDR1 ENHRY, CDR2 SYGVKD. The CDR3 loop reads CAITEGGRWTEAFF. The CDR3 DNA sequence: TGTGCCATCACCGAGGGGGGGCGATGGACTGAAGCTTTCTTT.

This clone occurred a few times. The chain links TRBV18 to TRBJ2-7; D perhaps matches TRBD2 (6 bases). Germline CDR1 is KGHSH and CDR2 is LQKENI. With 3 bases removed from V and 6 bases from J, the gap between germline ends came to 12 bases. The CDR3 extends over 13 amino acids. This CDR3 reads CASSPGVGGEQYF. As DNA, the CDR3 is TGTGCCAGCTCACCCGGAGTGGGGGGCGAGCAGTACTTC.

This clone was seen a few times. V gene TRBV6-6 combines with J gene TRBJ2-1; TRBD1 matches at 8 bases. V dropped 3 bases and J dropped 7; count of bases not matched to a gene: 8. This CDR3 has 15 residues. CDR1 is MNHNY and CDR2 is SVGAGI in the germline V gene (reference sequence). The CDR3 bases are TGTGCCAGCAGTTATCCCCAGGGGGCTAGGAATGAGCAGTTCTTC. Amino acid sequence: CASSYPQGARNEQFF.

This clone was counted between two and nine times. The chain has TRBV29-1 and TRBJ1-1; TRBD1 is a possible D gene (6 bases). Looked up from germline, CDR1 is SQVTM and CDR2 is ANQGSEA. The CDR3 contains 12 residues. V was cut by 4 bases and J by 4 bases, with 10 bases left in between. The chain's CDR3 is CSVVKGGTEAFF. For the CDR3, the DNA is TGCAGCGTTGTTAAAGGGGGCACTGAAGCTTTCTTT.

This chain connects TRBV4-2 to TRBJ1-2; D is unclear. The germline V and J ends were trimmed by 3 bases and 7 bases, with 15 bases remaining between them. The CDR3 consists of 14 residues. Germline values: CDR1 LGHNA, CDR2 YNFKEQ. The CDR3: CASSQDSGISGYTF. CDR3 nucleotides: TGTGCCAGCAGCCAGGACTCGGGGATAAGTGGCTACACCTTC.

The chain is built from TRBV5-1 and TRBJ2-7, with 9 bases matching TRBD1. The J call may be wrong; the DNA end is better matched by TRBJ2-5. CDR1 and CDR2 (germline): SGHRS, YFSETQ. The CDR3 spans 13 residues. CDR3 loop: CASSPDRGETQYF. CDR3 DNA sequence: TGCGCCAGCAGCCCGGACAGGGGTGAGACCCAGTACTTC.

The gene calls are TRBV5-1 and TRBJ1-1, with D possibly being TRBD1 (6 bases). Per the germline V gene, CDR1 is SGHRS and CDR2 is YFSETQ. The V gene lost 6 bases and the J gene lost 0 bases, with 18 bases spanning the gap. There are 16 residues in the CDR3. This CDR3 is CASTRHEGVLNTEAFF. The CDR3, as DNA: TGCGCCAGCACCAGACACGAGGGGGTCTTGAACACTGAAGCTTTCTTT. Drawing the rest from reference TRBV5-1 and TRBJ1-1, the complete variable domain is KAGVTQTPRYLIKTRGQQVTLSCSPISGHRSVSWYQQTPGQGLQFLFEYFSETQRNKGNFPGRFSGRQFSNSRSEMNVSTLELGDSALYLCASTRHEGVLNTEAFFGQGTRLTVV.

V usage is TRBV5-4 and J usage is TRBJ1-1, with D possibly matching TRBD1 (5 bases). Trimming took 5 bases from V and 1 from J, leaving 12 bases between them. The CDR3 extends over 14 amino acids. Germline CDR1 is SGHNT and CDR2 is YYREEE (reference sequence). Here the CDR3 DNA reads TGTGCCAGCAGGGCGGACGGGGGGAACACTGAAGCTTTCTTT. Residues: CASRADGGNTEAFF.

The chain links TRBV5-1 to TRBJ2-7; 8 nucleotides align to TRBD2. CDR3 length equals 19 residues. The germline CDR1 and CDR2 sequences are SGHRS and YFSETQ. V shed 2 bases, J shed 3 bases, and the junction held 19 bases outside the gene matches. The CDR3 spells CASSFPTAARGLGDYEQYF. CDR3 DNA: TGCGCCAGCAGCTTCCCAACAGCGGCTCGGGGACTAGGGGACTACGAGCAGTACTTC.

This clone occurred a few times. The V and J genes are TRBV29-1 and TRBJ2-7; 9 bases line up with TRBD1. This CDR3 is built from 14 residues. Trimming took 4 bases from V and 6 from J; bases not matched to a gene: 10. Germline CDR1 SQVTM, CDR2 ANQGSEA. The CDR3 reads CSVAGGQGLSEQYF. In DNA, the CDR3 is TGCAGCGTTGCGGGAGGACAGGGGCTCAGCGAGCAGTACTTC.

This chain links TRBV18 with TRBJ2-7; D is perhaps TRBD2 (6 bases). Trimming took 2 bases from V and 3 from J, leaving 14 bases between them. In germline, CDR1 is KGHSH, CDR2 LQKENI. CDR3 size: 15 residues. This CDR3 reads CASSPFGGEGYEQYF. Here the CDR3 DNA reads TGTGCCAGCTCACCATTCGGGGGTGAGGGCTACGAGCAGTACTTC. Full variable domain (missing parts from reference TRBV18 and TRBJ2-7): NAGVMQNPRHLVRRRGQEARLRCSPMKGHSHVYWYRQLPEEGLKFMVYLQKENIIDESGMPKERFSAEFPKEGPSILRIQQVVRGDSAAYFCASSPFGGEGYEQYFGPGTRLTVT.

CDR3 in amino acids: CAWTHREEWGYTF. CDR3 coding DNA: TGTGCCTGGACCCATCGGGAGGAGTGGGGCTACACCTTC. The chain joins TRBV30 to TRBJ1-2; D call uncertain. CDR1 and CDR2 (germline): GTSNPN, SVGIG (reference sequence). V lost 4 bases, J lost 8 bases, and 17 bases lay in between. The CDR3 is 13 amino acids.

This clone was counted between two and nine times. The chain is built from TRBV5-1 and TRBJ2-2; 10 bases map to TRBD1. The germline V gene encodes CDR1 SGHRS and CDR2 YFSETQ. Trimming cost V 4 bases and J 6 bases; bases outside gene matches: 12. The CDR3 spans 17 residues. The CDR3 DNA is TGCGCCAGCAGCGGCGAACTGACAGGGGGCTTGCCCGGGGAGCTGTTTTTT. This sequence encodes CASSGELTGGLPGELFF.

J is TRBJ1-2 and V is TRBV6-5; 7 nucleotides agree with TRBD1. Germline trimming cut 5 bases from V and 13 bases from J; bases unmatched to any gene: 7. The CDR3 sequence is 11 residues long. Germline V gives CDR1 MNHEY, CDR2 SVGAGI. This CDR3 reads CASSHGTAFTF. CDR3 nucleotide sequence: TGTGCCAGCAGTCATGGGACAGCTTTCACCTTC.

The rearrangement uses TRBV5-8 and TRBJ2-2, with 8 bases identical to TRBD1. V lost 1 base and J lost 8; bases outside the gene matches: 4. CDR3 size: 14 residues. Germline CDR1 SGHTS, CDR2 YDEGEE. The CDR3 reads CASSLLQGVGELFF. CDR3 nucleotides: TGTGCCAGCAGCTTGCTACAGGGGGTAGGGGAGCTGTTTTTT.

This clone has just a few counts. The chain uses TRBV4-1 and TRBJ2-1; D possibly corresponds to TRBD1 (6 bases). The CDR3 runs 16 residues. The V and J ends lost 3 bases and 3 bases respectively, with 15 bases between them. Germline assignment: CDR1 MGHRA and CDR2 YSYEKL. CDR3 sequence: CASSHGQISFYNEQFF. CDR3 DNA sequence: TGCGCCAGCAGCCACGGACAGATAAGTTTCTACAATGAGCAGTTCTTC.

In its sample, this clone was seen a few times. The chain employs TRBV5-1 and TRBJ2-5, with D possibly being TRBD1 (6 bases). The CDR3 length is 15 residues. Trimming took 3 bases from V and 5 from J, leaving 17 bases between them. CDR1 is SGHRS, CDR2 YFSETQ, per germline. The CDR3, as DNA: TGCGCCAGCAGCTCGCAGGGGCGGCGGTCGGAGACCCAGTACTTC. As protein: CASSSQGRRSETQYF.

The chain employs TRBV30 and TRBJ2-2; tentatively, D is TRBD2 (5 bases). Trimming cost V 3 bases and J 0 bases, with 11 bases left between them. Germline-derived CDR1 and CDR2 are GTSNPN and SVGIG (reference sequence). This CDR3 region has 15 residues. CDR3 loop: CAWRTGYPNTGELFF. The CDR3 nucleotides read TGTGCCTGGAGGACGGGATACCCGAACACCGGGGAGCTGTTTTTT.

The rearrangement links TRBV5-1 to TRBJ1-1; TRBD1 aligns across 8 bases. This CDR3 region has 16 residues. CDR1 is SGHRS, CDR2 YFSETQ, per germline. V lost 0 bases, J lost 3 bases, and 7 bases stayed unmatched. The CDR3 DNA follows: TGCGCCAGCAGCTTGGGCCAGGGGGCGCATCACACTGAAGCTTTCTTT. Its protein is CASSLGQGAHHTEAFF.

The chain combines TRBV30 with TRBJ2-7; possibly TRBD1 for D (6 bases). Germline-derived CDR1 and CDR2 are GTSNPN and SVGIG (reference sequence). The V gene lost 4 bases and the J gene lost 6 bases, with 25 bases spanning the gap. The CDR3 is 16 residues long. The CDR3 is CAWTSEPGQTLGEQYF. As DNA, the CDR3 is TGTGCCTGGACCTCGGAACCGGGACAAACCCTGGGCGAGCAGTACTTC.

This clone was recorded a few times. The chain has TRBV6-6 and TRBJ2-7, with a possible D match to TRBD1 (5 bases). Germline CDR1 is MNHNY and CDR2 is SVGAGI (reference sequence). The V gene lost 7 bases and the J gene lost 1 base, with 11 bases spanning the gap. This CDR3 is 13 amino acids long. In DNA, the CDR3 is TGTGCCAGCACTGCCAGGGCTTCCTACGAGCAGTACTTC. It is translated as CASTARASYEQYF.

The chain has TRBV5-4 and TRBJ1-1; maybe TRBD1 (5 bases). CDR1 is SGHNT and CDR2 is YYREEE in the germline V gene (reference sequence). The V end was cut by 1 base, the J end by 0 bases, with 10 bases between. This CDR3 spans 15 amino acids. The CDR3 protein is CASSLLGLLNTEAFF. Here the CDR3 DNA reads TGTGCCAGCAGCTTGTTGGGACTGTTGAACACTGAAGCTTTCTTT.

This clone was counted only a few times. The chain joins TRBV7-9 to TRBJ1-4; 7 nucleotides agree with TRBD1. CDR3 length equals 15 residues. Germline assignment: CDR1 SEHNR and CDR2 FQNEAQ (reference sequence). V was clipped by 4 bases and J by 4 bases; unmatched bases: 6. The CDR3 loop is CASSSTGPYNEKLFF. The CDR3 coding sequence is TGTGCCAGCAGCTCGACAGGGCCCTATAATGAAAAACTGTTTTTT.

The rearrangement uses TRBV7-8 and TRBJ2-5; 11 nucleotides align to TRBD2. CDR3 length: 17 amino acids. CDR1 and CDR2 from the germline V gene are SGHVS and FQNEAQ. V dropped 5 bases and J dropped 10; count of bases not matched to a gene: 18. In DNA form, the CDR3 reads TGTGCCAGCAGCGTAAATTTATTAGCGGGAGGGCCGGGGGACCAGTACTTC. Its protein product is CASSVNLLAGGPGDQYF. Full variable domain (remainder filled in from reference TRBV7-8 and TRBJ2-5): GAGVSQSPRYKVAKRGQDVALRCDPISGHVSLFWYQQALGQGPEFLTYFQNEAQLDKSGLPSDRFFAERPEGSVSTLKIQRTQQEDSAVYLCASSVNLLAGGPGDQYFGPGTRLLVL.

This clone has just a few counts. The CDR3 spells CASSYDRNNQPQHF. CDR3 DNA sequence: TGTGCCAGCAGCTACGACAGAAACAATCAGCCCCAGCATTTT. J is TRBJ1-5 and V is TRBV2; TRBD1 might be the D (5 bases). The CDR3 is 14 residues long. Per germline, CDR1 SNHLY and CDR2 FYNNEI. V was clipped by 6 bases and J by 3 bases, with 12 bases between them.

There are a few counts of this clone. The chain joins TRBV30 to TRBJ1-6; possibly TRBD1 for D (5 bases). Germline V CDR1 and CDR2: GTSNPN, SVGIG (reference sequence). Deletions cut 1 base from V and 7 bases from J, with 11 bases between. This CDR3 is 14 amino acids long. The CDR3 loop reads CAWSARRGNSPLHF. The CDR3 bases are TGTGCCTGGAGTGCCCGACGGGGGAATTCACCCCTCCACTTT.